The sequence of this T cell receptor (beta chain) was determined in a study of siplizumab effects on memory and regulatory T cells. V was pared by 1 base and J by 2 bases, with 1 base of the junction left unmatched. The germline CDR1 and CDR2 sequences are SEHNR and FQNEAQ (reference sequence). This CDR3 is 15 amino acids long. The method was immunoSEQ multiplex PCR; TCRdb's version includes in-frame clones alone and lacks a portion of them. This table has some 100,000 clones, over 85% appearing once. The sample comprised CD8+ T cells sorted from blood. This TCR was sampled from a human donor in good health. The chain has TRBV7-9 and TRBJ2-2; 7 bases are a match to TRBD2. In DNA form, the CDR3 reads TGTGCCAGCAGCTTAGGCGGGGGAAACACCGGGGAGCTGTTTTTT. Its protein product is CASSLGGGNTGELFF.